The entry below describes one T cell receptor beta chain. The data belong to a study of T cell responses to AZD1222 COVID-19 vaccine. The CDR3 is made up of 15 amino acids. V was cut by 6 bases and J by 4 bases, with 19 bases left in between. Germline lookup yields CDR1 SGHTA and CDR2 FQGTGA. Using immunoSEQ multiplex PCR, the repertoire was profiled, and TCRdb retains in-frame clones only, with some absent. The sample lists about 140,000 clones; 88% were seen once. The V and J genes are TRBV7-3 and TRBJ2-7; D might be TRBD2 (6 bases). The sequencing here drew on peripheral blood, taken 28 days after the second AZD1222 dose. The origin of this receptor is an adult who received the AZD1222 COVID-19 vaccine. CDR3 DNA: TGTGCCAGCAGTTCTGGGGCGGGACTTGGATACGAGCAGTACTTC. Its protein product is CASSSGAGLGYEQYF.